This entry features one T cell receptor (beta chain) sequence. Distinct nucleotide sequences in the sample also encode this CDR3. Per germline, CDR1 SGHTA and CDR2 FQGTGA. The CDR3 sequence is 13 residues long. The V end lost 5 bases, the J end lost 2 bases, and 9 bases lay between the germline ends. This sample stems from a study of blood T cell repertoires in COVID-19. As processed by the authors: Nucleated cell number was recorded as an estimate derived from reference gene primer amplification. Only in-frame clones appear in the TCRdb table, and some are missing; sequencing was by immunoSEQ multiplex PCR. The V and J calls and clone size come from that table; D and trimming were worked out from the DNA. The sample holds approximately 140,000 clones, 84% seen once.

The sample was peripheral blood. The source is a human donor in a cohort sampled during active COVID-19. The chain has TRBV7-3 and TRBJ1-2; tentative D call: TRBD1 (6 bases). The CDR3 region has the DNA TGTGCCAGCAGCCCCGACAGGAACTATGGCTACACCTTC. Translated, it gives CASSPDRNYGYTF.